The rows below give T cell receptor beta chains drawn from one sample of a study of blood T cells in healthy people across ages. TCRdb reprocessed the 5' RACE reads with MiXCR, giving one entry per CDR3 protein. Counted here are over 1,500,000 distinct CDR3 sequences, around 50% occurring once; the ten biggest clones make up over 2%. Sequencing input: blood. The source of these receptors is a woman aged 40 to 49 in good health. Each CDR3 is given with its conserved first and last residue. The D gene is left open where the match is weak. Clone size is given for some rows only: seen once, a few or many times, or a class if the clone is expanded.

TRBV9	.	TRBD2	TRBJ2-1	CASSVEDSGAARNEQFF	TGTGCCAGCAGCGTAGAGGATAGCGGGGCCGCCCGCAATGAGCAGTTCTTC
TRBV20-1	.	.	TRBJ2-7	CSARDPGRSSYEQYF	TGCAGTGCTAGAGACCCGGGCAGGAGCTCCTACGAGCAGTACTTC
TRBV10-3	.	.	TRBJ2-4	CAISDKGESKNIQYF	TGTGCCATCAGTGATAAGGGAGAGAGCAAAAACATTCAGTACTTC
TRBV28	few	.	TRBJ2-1	CASSPHSSSYNEQFF	TGTGCCAGCAGTCCCCACTCTAGCTCCTACAATGAGCAGTTCTTC
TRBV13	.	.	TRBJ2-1	CASSSGSRPKQFF	TGTGCCAGCAGCTCCGGGTCTCGGCCGAAACAGTTCTTC
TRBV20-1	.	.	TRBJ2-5	CSCQGTETQYF	TGCAGTTGCCAGGGGACGGAGACCCAGTACTTC
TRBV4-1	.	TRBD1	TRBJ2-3	CASSQGGQGAQDTQYF	TGCGCCAGCAGCCAAGGGGGACAGGGGGCGCAGGATACGCAGTATTTT
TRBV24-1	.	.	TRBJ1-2	CATSESGLRGYTF	TGTGCCACCAGTGAGTCCGGGCTTAGAGGCTACACCTTC
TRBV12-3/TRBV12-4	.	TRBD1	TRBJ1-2	CASSFPSTGGQGGYTF	TGTGCCAGCAGCTTTCCCTCTACAGGGGGCCAAGGTGGCTACACCTTC
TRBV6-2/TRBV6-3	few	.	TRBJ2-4	CASSPNGGGNIQYF	TGTGCCAGCAGCCCCAACGGAGGGGGTAACATTCAGTACTTC
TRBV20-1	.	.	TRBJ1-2	CSARNPVGGAYGYTF	TGCAGTGCTAGAAACCCGGTTGGGGGGGCCTATGGCTACACCTTC